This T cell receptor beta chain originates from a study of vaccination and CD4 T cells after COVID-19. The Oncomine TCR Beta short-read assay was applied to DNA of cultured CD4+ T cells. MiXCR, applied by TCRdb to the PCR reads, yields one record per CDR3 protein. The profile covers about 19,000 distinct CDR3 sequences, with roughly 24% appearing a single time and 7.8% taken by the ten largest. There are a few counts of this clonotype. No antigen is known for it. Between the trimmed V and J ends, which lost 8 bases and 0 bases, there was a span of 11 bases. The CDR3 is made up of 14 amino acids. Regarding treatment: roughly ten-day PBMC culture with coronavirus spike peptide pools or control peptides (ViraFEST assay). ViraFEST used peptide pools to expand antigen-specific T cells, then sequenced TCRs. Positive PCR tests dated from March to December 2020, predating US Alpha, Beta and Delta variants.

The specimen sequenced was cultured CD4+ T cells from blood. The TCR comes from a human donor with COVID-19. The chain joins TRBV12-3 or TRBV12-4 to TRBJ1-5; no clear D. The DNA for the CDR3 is TGTGCCAGCGGAGTGGGGAATAGCAATCAGCCCCAGCATTTT. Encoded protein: CASGVGNSNQPQHF.